These T cell receptor beta chains were read from a single sample in a study of blood T cell repertoires in COVID-19. Clones were read by immunoSEQ multiplex PCR, and TCRdb kept only the in-frame ones, dropping some. Found here are about 160,000 clones, 92% of them singletons; the top ten hold more than 4.5%. Input material: peripheral blood. These receptors were obtained from a man aged 25 to 40 with COVID-19, enrolled during active disease. Each CDR3 is given with its conserved first and last residue. A D gene is named only where the DNA matches it firmly. Some rows mark clone size as missing; the rest say once, few, many or name a class of expanded clone.

>-|TRBJ1-1|TRBV5-1|TRBD1
TGCGCCAGCAGCTTGTTGGGACAGGGGAACACTGAAGCTTTCTTT
CASSLLGQGNTEAFF
>-|TRBJ1-6|TRBV28|-
TGTGCCAGCAGTTATATTAGCGGGAGAGATTCACCCCTCCACTTT
CASSYISGRDSPLHF
>-|TRBJ2-3|TRBV27|TRBD2
TGTGCCAGCAGTTTAGCGGCTAGCGGGAAATACACAGATACGCAGTATTTT
CASSLAASGKYTDTQYF
>-|TRBJ1-2|TRBV5-1|TRBD1
TGCGCCAGCAGCTTGGACGGACAGGTTCACTATGGCTACACCTTC
CASSLDGQVHYGYTF
>-|TRBJ1-1|TRBV28|TRBD1
TGTGCCAGCAGTCTTCGCCTCCCGGGACAGGGGAACACTGAAGCTTTCTTT
CASSLRLPGQGNTEAFF
>-|TRBJ2-3|TRBV5-5|-
TGTGCCAGCAGCTGGACAGTTGCGCCACCAGATACGCAGTATTTT
CASSWTVAPPDTQYF
>-|TRBJ1-4|TRBV9|-
TGTGCCAGCAGCGTGGCTGCAACTAATGAAAAACTGTTTTTT
CASSVAATNEKLFF
>-|TRBJ2-7|TRBV5-6|TRBD2
TGTGCCAGCAGACAACAGGGGACTAGCGCCTACGAGCAGTACTTC
CASRQQGTSAYEQYF
>few|TRBJ2-1|TRBV11-2|TRBD2
TGTGCCAGCAGCTTAGGGGCTAGCGGGAGGAAGAATGAGCAGTTCTTC
CASSLGASGRKNEQFF
>-|TRBJ2-6|TRBV4-1|-
TGCGCCAGCAGCCAAGTCACAGGGACTACTGGGGCCAACGTCCTGACTTTC
CASSQVTGTTGANVLTF
>-|TRBJ2-3|TRBV6-5|-
TGTGCCAGCAGTCGCCAGCGGAGCACAGATACGCAGTATTTT
CASSRQRSTDTQYF
>-|TRBJ2-3|TRBV5-4|TRBD2
TGTGCCAGCAGCCCTTGGCCGGGGACTAGCGAAAACACAGATACGCAGTATTTT
CASSPWPGTSENTDTQYF
>-|TRBJ1-6|TRBV6-6|-
TGTGCCAGCAGTTACTCAAGGGGAGGATCACCCCTCCACTTT
CASSYSRGGSPLHF
>once|TRBJ1-4|TRBV5-6|TRBD1
TGTGCCAGCAGCCGCGACAGGGCCCCTGCAACTAATGAAAAACTGTTTTTT
CASSRDRAPATNEKLFF
>-|TRBJ2-3|TRBV11-2|TRBD2
TGTGCCAGCAGCGCACAGTATCGGGGGGGTAGCACAGATACGCAGTATTTT
CASSAQYRGGSTDTQYF
>-|TRBJ2-5|TRBV19|TRBD1
TGTGCCAGTGGACAGGGGGAGACCCAGTACTTC
CASGQGETQYF
>-|TRBJ2-7|TRBV6-5|-
TGTGCCAGCAGTTACTCGGTCGGGGGAGAAGAGCAGTACTTC
CASSYSVGGEEQYF
>-|TRBJ1-5|TRBV27|-
TGTGCCAGCAGACTAACCAATGCAGGGTTAGTACCCCAGCATTTT
CASRLTNAGLVPQHF
>-|TRBJ1-5|TRBV30|TRBD1
TGTGCCTGGAGTACGGGACAGGGGAGTCAGCCCCAGCATTTT
CAWSTGQGSQPQHF
>-|TRBJ2-1|TRBV7-2|-
TGTGCCAGCAGCCTGGACTGGTACTCCTACAATGAGCAGTTCTTC
CASSLDWYSYNEQFF
>-|TRBJ1-1|TRBV18|TRBD1
TGTGCCAGCTCACTACTGGACAGGGTGAACACTGAAGCTTTCTTT
CASSLLDRVNTEAFF
>once|TRBJ2-6|TRBV15|-
TGTGCCACCAGCAGATATGGGCCTGGGGCCAACGTCCTGACTTTC
CATSRYGPGANVLTF
>once|TRBJ2-1|TRBV5-1|TRBD1
TGCGCCAGCAGCCGGGACAGTATAAAAAATGAGCAGTTCTTC
CASSRDSIKNEQFF
>-|TRBJ1-2|TRBV10-3|-
TGTGCCACCACAGTTAACTATGGCTACACCTTC
CATTVNYGYTF
>-|TRBJ2-3|TRBV4-1|TRBD1
TGCGCCAGCAGAGGAGTGGGGACAGGGGGCACAGATACGCAGTATTTT
CASRGVGTGGTDTQYF
>-|TRBJ2-3|TRBV29-1|TRBD2
TGCAGCGCTGCCCAAAGGCGGGGGATAACAGATACGCAGTATTTT
CSAAQRRGITDTQYF
>-|TRBJ1-1|TRBV7-2|-
TGTGCCAGCAGTGAGACAGTTAACACTGAAGCTTTCTTT
CASSETVNTEAFF
>-|TRBJ2-3|TRBV6-5|-
TGTGCCAGCAGCCGCTACTTTGCGGAGGGAGATACGCAGTATTTT
CASSRYFAEGDTQYF
>-|TRBJ2-7|TRBV6-6|-
TGTGCCAGCAGTTCGCCCACAGACGGGACCTACGAGCAGTACTTC
CASSSPTDGTYEQYF
>-|TRBJ2-7|TRBV28|-
TGTGCCAGCAGTTTATTTCGCGGTGGCTACGAGCAGTACTTC
CASSLFRGGYEQYF
>-|TRBJ2-7|TRBV7-2|TRBD1
TGTGCCAGCAGCTTACCCGGGACAGCTTTCTACGAGCAGTACTTC
CASSLPGTAFYEQYF
>-|TRBJ1-1|TRBV7-3|-
TGTGCCAGCAGCTTATCCCAGTCTAACACTGAAGCTTTCTTT
CASSLSQSNTEAFF
>-|TRBJ1-1|TRBV6-5|-
TGTGCCAGCAGTTACTGGGGGACTCAGAACACTGAAGCTTTCTTT
CASSYWGTQNTEAFF
>-|TRBJ2-7|TRBV28|TRBD1
TGTGCCAGCAGCCCTCGGACAGGCCCGAAGGTAAAGCAGTACTTC
CASSPRTGPKVKQYF
>once|TRBJ2-7|TRBV6-5|TRBD1
TGTGCCAGCAGGGGGACAGCTTACGAGCAGTACTTC
CASRGTAYEQYF
>-|TRBJ2-2|TRBV7-2|TRBD2
TGTGCCAGCAGCCGCACGGGACTAGGAGGGGCCGGGGAGCTGTTTTTT
CASSRTGLGGAGELFF
>-|TRBJ2-7|TRBV6-2/TRBV6-3|TRBD2
TGTGCCAGCAGTTACTTCCTAGCGGGAAACTCCTACGAGCAGTACTTC
CASSYFLAGNSYEQYF
>-|TRBJ1-4|TRBV2|-
TGTGCCAGCAGTGAAGGGGGGCGGTCGTTTAATGAAAAACTGTTTTTT
CASSEGGRSFNEKLFF
>-|TRBJ1-6|TRBV3-1/TRBV3-2|-
TGTGCCAGCAGGCTCCGCGGAGGAGAAAATTCACCCCTCCACTTT
CASRLRGGENSPLHF
>-|TRBJ1-5|TRBV2|-
TGTGCCAGCAATACAGGGAGCAGCAATCAGCCCCAGCATTTT
CASNTGSSNQPQHF
>-|TRBJ2-2|TRBV18|TRBD1
TGTGCCAGCTCAGTGGACAGGATGAACACCGGGGAGCTGTTTTTT
CASSVDRMNTGELFF
>-|TRBJ2-3|TRBV7-8|-
TGTGCCAGCAGCTTAGGGAGGGTTAGCACAGATACGCAGTATTTT
CASSLGRVSTDTQYF
>-|TRBJ2-3|TRBV6-5|TRBD2
TGTGCCAGCCAGGGACTAGCGGTCCCCGATACGCAGTATTTT
CASQGLAVPDTQYF
>once|TRBJ1-1|TRBV11-2|TRBD1
TGTGCCAGCAGCTTAGGACAGGGCACCTACACTGAAGCTTTCTTT
CASSLGQGTYTEAFF
>-|TRBJ2-1|TRBV18|-
TGTGCCAGCTCACCACCGAACCCCCACAGGGCCCATGAGCAGTTCTTC
CASSPPNPHRAHEQFF
>-|TRBJ2-1|TRBV19|-
TGTGCCAGTACGGATAGTAGCGGTCGTCTCTACAATGAGCAGTTCTTC
CASTDSSGRLYNEQFF
>-|TRBJ1-5|TRBV28|-
TGTGCCAGCAGTTCAGGAGACAGGAGCAATCAGCCCCAGCATTTT
CASSSGDRSNQPQHF
>-|TRBJ2-5|TRBV5-1|TRBD1
TGCGCCAGCAGCTCTCTCCCGGGACAGGGCCGAGAGACCCAGTACTTC
CASSSLPGQGRETQYF
>-|TRBJ1-1|TRBV19|-
TGTGCCAGTAGTACCCCCCGGCGGGGGGCTTTCTTT
CASSTPRRGAFF
>-|TRBJ2-1|TRBV24-1|-
TGTGCCACCAGTGACTCTGGGACTTCCACGTATGAGCAGTTCTTC
CATSDSGTSTYEQFF
>-|TRBJ2-3|TRBV11-1|TRBD2
TGTGCCAGCAGCTTAAGCGGGGGGGAAAGGACAGATACGCAGTATTTT
CASSLSGGERTDTQYF
>-|TRBJ2-1|TRBV5-1|TRBD2
TGCGCCAGCAGCGTCGGGACTAGCGGCGACGATGAGCAGTTCTTC
CASSVGTSGDDEQFF
>-|TRBJ1-2|TRBV16|-
TGTGCCAGCAGCCAAGAGACAGTGTATGGCTACACCTTC
CASSQETVYGYTF
>-|TRBJ2-7|TRBV6-5|-
TGTGCCAGCAGTCGGGACACCCCCTACGAGCAGTACTTC
CASSRDTPYEQYF
>-|TRBJ2-2|TRBV3-1/TRBV3-2|-
TGTGCCAGCAGCCATCAGGGCCCCGGGGAGCTGTTTTTT
CASSHQGPGELFF
>-|TRBJ1-4|TRBV5-4|-
TGTGCCAGCAGCCCAGGTCAGATAAATGAAAAACTGTTTTTT
CASSPGQINEKLFF
>-|TRBJ2-7|TRBV28|TRBD2
TGTGCCAGCAGTCCTAGCGGGAGCTACGAGCAGTACTTC
CASSPSGSYEQYF